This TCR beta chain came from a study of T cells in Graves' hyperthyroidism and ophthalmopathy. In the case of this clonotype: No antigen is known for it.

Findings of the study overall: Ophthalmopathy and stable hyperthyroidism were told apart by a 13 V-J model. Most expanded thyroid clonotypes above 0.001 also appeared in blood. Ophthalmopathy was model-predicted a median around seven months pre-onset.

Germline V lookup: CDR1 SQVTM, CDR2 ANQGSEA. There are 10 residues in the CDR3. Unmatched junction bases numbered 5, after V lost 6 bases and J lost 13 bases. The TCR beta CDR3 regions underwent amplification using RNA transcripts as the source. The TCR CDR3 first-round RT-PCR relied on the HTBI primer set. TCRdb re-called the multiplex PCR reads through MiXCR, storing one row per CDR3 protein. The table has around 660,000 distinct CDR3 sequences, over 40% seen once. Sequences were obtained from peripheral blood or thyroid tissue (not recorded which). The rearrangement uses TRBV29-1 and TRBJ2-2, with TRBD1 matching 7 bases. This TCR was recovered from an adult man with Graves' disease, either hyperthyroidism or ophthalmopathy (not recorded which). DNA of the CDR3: TGCAGCGTGTCCTACAGGGGGCTGTTTTTT. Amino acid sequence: CSVSYRGLFF.